Following are 32 T cell receptor beta chains from one sample sequenced in a study of cytomegalovirus exposure and HLA in healthy donors. Both 60 Vbeta primers and 13 Jbeta primers went into the PCR. Only in-frame clones appear in the TCRdb table, and some are missing; sequencing was by immunoSEQ multiplex PCR. This sample has 110,000 or so clones, with over 75% found just once. The source material was PBMCs. The source of these receptors is a middle-aged man in good health and CMV-seronegative.

In the case of this clone: In the same sample, other DNA sequences code for this CDR3. The chain is built from TRBV15 and TRBJ1-2; TRBD1 agrees at 8 bases. The CDR3 spans 13 residues. Germline CDR1 is LNHNV and CDR2 is YYDKDF (reference sequence). The V segment lost 3 bases and the J segment 6 bases; nucleotides outside the gene matches: 3. Here the CDR3 reads CATSREQGDGYTF. The CDR3 DNA reads as TGTGCCACCAGCAGGGAACAGGGGGATGGCTACACCTTC. The full variable domain, completed using reference TRBV15 and TRBJ1-2, is DAMVIQNPRYQVTQFGKPVTLSCSQTLNHNVMYWYQQKSSQAPKLLFHYYDKDFNNEADTPDNFQSRRPNTSFCFLDIRSPGLGDTAMYLCATSREQGDGYTFGSGTRLTVV.

The CDR3 here is CASSEKGTGLPYGYTF. CDR3 nucleotide sequence: TGTGCCAGCAGTGAAAAGGGGACAGGACTCCCCTATGGCTACACCTTC. The chain recombines TRBV25-1 with TRBJ1-2; 8 bases map to TRBD1. Germline CDR1 MGHDK, CDR2 SYGVNS. The CDR3 consists of 16 residues. J gave up 4 bases and V 2 bases, and 9 bases lay outside the gene matches.

A remark on this clone: Other DNA sequences within the sample encode an identical CDR3. This rearrangement joins TRBV30 to TRBJ1-5; D remains unclear. The CDR3 totals 13 residues. Between the trimmed V and J ends, which lost 5 bases and 0 bases, there was a span of 8 bases. The germline V gene has CDR1 GTSNPN and CDR2 SVGIG (reference sequence). DNA for the CDR3: TGTGCCTGGTCGGGTGGTAGCAATCAGCCCCAGCATTTT. It codes for CAWSGGSNQPQHF.

The genes are TRBV5-1 and TRBJ2-1; 8 nucleotides agree with TRBD1. The germline V gene has CDR1 SGHRS and CDR2 YFSETQ. CDR3 length equals 15 residues. The J segment lost 7 bases and the V segment lost 1 base, leaving 7 bases of the junction unmatched. The CDR3 nucleotides read TGCGCCAGCAGCTTGTCAGGACAGGGTTTGAATGAGCAGTTCTTC. Its translation is CASSLSGQGLNEQFF.

With respect to this clone: A junction boundary mismatches the germline segment, possibly from a read error. This chain joins TRBV27 and TRBJ2-7; 14 bases map to TRBD2. CDR3 length: 18 residues. CDR1 and CDR2 from the germline V gene are MNHEY and SMNVEV (reference sequence). Written as DNA, the CDR3 is TGTGCCAGCAGTTTCTCGGGACTAGCGGGAGTATCTGGCCACGAGCAGCACTTC. This translates into CASSFSGLAGVSGHEQHF.

The rearrangement links TRBV27 to TRBJ2-3, with unresolved D. CDR3 length: 17 amino acids. V was trimmed by 2 bases and J by 0 bases, leaving 15 bases between them. From germline, CDR1 is MNHEY and CDR2 SMNVEV (reference sequence). The chain's CDR3 is CASSLGVQASSTDTQYF. Here the CDR3 DNA reads TGTGCCAGCAGTTTAGGCGTTCAGGCCTCTAGCACAGATACGCAGTATTTT.

The V and J genes are TRBV5-4 and TRBJ1-5, with D possibly TRBD1 on 6 matching bases. Trimming shortened V by 8 bases and J by 5 bases, and 17 bases separated the two germline ends. This CDR3 has 14 amino acids. Germline V gives CDR1 SGHNT, CDR2 YYREEE (reference sequence). CDR3 sequence (DNA): TGTGCCAGACCACCGGGACAACGTCATCAGCCCCAGCATTTT. Protein: CARPPGQRHQPQHF.

The rearrangement joins TRBV4-3 to TRBJ1-4; no definite D call. CDR1 is LGHNA, CDR2 YSLEER, per germline. CDR3 size: 11 residues. V was trimmed by 0 bases and J by 13 bases, leaving 6 bases between them. The CDR3 DNA reads TGCGCCAGCAGCCAAGATCGGGTACTGTTTTTT. This translates into CASSQDRVLFF.

This clone was recorded only once. Mismatch with germline at one junction end may stem from a read error. The J gene is TRBJ2-6, the V gene TRBV4-3; 8 nucleotides agree with TRBD2. CDR3 size: 17 residues. CDR1 is LGHNA and CDR2 is YSLEER in the germline V gene. DNA of the CDR3: TGCGCCAGCAGCCAAGGGACTAGCTCCTCTGGGGCCAACGGCCTGACTTTC. The encoded protein is CASSQGTSSSGANGLTF.

The CDR3 spells CASSLSWGEQFF. The CDR3 DNA reads as TGTGCCAGCAGCTTATCCTGGGGCGAGCAGTTCTTC. This chain connects TRBV7-9 to TRBJ2-1; D is perhaps TRBD1 (5 bases). This CDR3 region has 12 residues. V lost 2 bases to trimming and J lost 10 bases, with 9 bases between them. CDR1 and CDR2 (germline): SEHNR, FQNEAQ (reference sequence).

The chain employs TRBV5-4 and TRBJ2-2; 15 nucleotides agree with TRBD2. The germline gives CDR1 SGHNT, CDR2 YYREEE (reference sequence). This CDR3 comprises 19 residues. V was clipped by 1 base and J by 2 bases; unmatched bases: 6. In DNA, the CDR3 is TGTGCCAGCAGCTTGAGCGGACTAGCGGGAGGGTCAAACACCGGGGAGCTGTTTTTT. Translated, it gives CASSLSGLAGGSNTGELFF.

The genes are TRBV7-6 and TRBJ1-6, with 7 bases lining up with TRBD1. Germline V gene lookup returns CDR1 SGHVS and CDR2 FNYEAQ. V was clipped by 2 bases and J by 5 bases; unmatched bases: 6. This CDR3 is 16 amino acids long. This CDR3 reads CASSLSQGVDNSPLHF. CDR3 coding DNA: TGTGCCAGCAGCTTAAGTCAGGGGGTTGATAATTCACCCCTCCACTTT.

Details on this clone: This CDR3 is also generated by other DNA sequences in the sample. The genes are TRBV4-1 and TRBJ1-2; 8 bases match TRBD1. Germline V gene data show CDR1 as MGHRA and CDR2 as YSYEKL. This CDR3 spans 15 amino acids. The ends lost 6 bases at V and 4 bases at J; junction bases unmatched: 10. DNA of the CDR3: TGCGCCAGCAGACCCGGGACAGGAGTTTTCTATGGCTACACCTTC. Amino acid sequence: CASRPGTGVFYGYTF.

This clone was detected once. The V and J genes are TRBV7-9 and TRBJ2-7, with D possibly matching TRBD2 (6 bases). The V gene lost 5 bases and the J gene lost 0 bases, with 17 bases spanning the gap. The CDR3 loop spans 16 amino acids. Germline assignment: CDR1 SEHNR and CDR2 FQNEAQ (reference sequence). The CDR3: CASSLRDSRYSYEQYF. For the CDR3, the DNA is TGTGCCAGCAGCCTAAGGGACTCACGATACTCCTACGAGCAGTACTTC.

The rearrangement links TRBV5-4 to TRBJ2-7; TRBD1 aligns across 9 bases. V dropped 2 bases and J dropped 3; count of bases not matched to a gene: 9. The CDR3 sequence is 16 residues long. From germline, CDR1 is SGHNT and CDR2 YYREEE (reference sequence). The CDR3 DNA is TGTGCCAGCAGCTTCGCCGTGGGACAGGGAGGCTACGAGCAGTACTTC. Translated, it gives CASSFAVGQGGYEQYF.

V is TRBV29-1 and J is TRBJ2-7; the match to TRBD1 covers 9 bases. V was pared by 7 bases and J by 6 bases, with 4 bases of the junction left unmatched. The CDR3 is 11 amino acids. Germline-derived CDR1 and CDR2 are SQVTM and ANQGSEA. As DNA, the CDR3 is TGCAGCGCTGGGACAGGGACCGAGCAGTACTTC. It codes for CSAGTGTEQYF.

The genes are TRBV11-2 and TRBJ1-1, with a possible D match to TRBD1 (6 bases). V lost 5 bases to trimming and J lost 6 bases, with 22 bases between them. Germline lookup yields CDR1 SGHAT and CDR2 FQNNGV. This CDR3 is 16 amino acids long. The CDR3 nucleotides read TGTGCCAGCAGCCCTAATCAAGGGGGGGGGAGCGCTGAAGCTTTCTTT. Its protein product is CASSPNQGGGSAEAFF.

For this clone: In the same sample, other DNA sequences code for this CDR3. The rearrangement uses TRBV11-1 and TRBJ2-5, with D perhaps TRBD1 (6 bases). This CDR3 is 14 amino acids long. Germline V gene sequence: CDR1 SGHAT, CDR2 FQDESV (reference sequence). V shed 5 bases and J shed 9 bases, with 19 bases lying between them. The CDR3 is CASSTTTGNTAQYF. The CDR3 coding sequence is TGTGCCAGCAGCACAACGACAGGAAATACGGCCCAGTACTTC.

The chain carries TRBV6-5 and TRBJ2-7, with D maybe TRBD2 (5 bases). The CDR3 runs 16 residues. Trimming stripped 3 bases from V and 2 bases from J, with 17 bases between. The germline gives CDR1 MNHEY, CDR2 SVGAGI. The CDR3: CASSYYPGTGTYEQYF. CDR3 DNA sequence: TGTGCCAGCAGTTATTATCCGGGAACGGGGACCTACGAGCAGTACTTC.

The chain links TRBV5-1 to TRBJ1-1; 7 bases match TRBD1. This CDR3 contains 16 residues. Germline CDR1 is SGHRS and CDR2 is YFSETQ. Unmatched junction bases numbered 5, after V lost 0 bases and J lost 0 bases. CDR3 in DNA: TGCGCCAGCAGCTTGGAGGGACAGAGAGTGAACACTGAAGCTTTCTTT. Protein sequence: CASSLEGQRVNTEAFF. Drawing the rest from reference TRBV5-1 and TRBJ1-1, the complete variable domain is KAGVTQTPRYLIKTRGQQVTLSCSPISGHRSVSWYQQTPGQGLQFLFEYFSETQRNKGNFPGRFSGRQFSNSRSEMNVSTLELGDSALYLCASSLEGQRVNTEAFFGQGTRLTVV.

The V gene is TRBV7-8, the J gene TRBJ1-4; no reliable D call. Trimming took 7 bases from V and 7 from J, leaving 13 bases between them. The CDR3 runs 13 residues. Germline V gene data show CDR1 as SGHVS and CDR2 as FQNEAQ. CDR3 in amino acids: CASMGAAGEKLFF. CDR3 DNA sequence: TGTGCCAGCATGGGCGCAGCGGGTGAAAAACTGTTTTTT. Looking up the rest from reference TRBV7-8 and TRBJ1-4 gives the full variable domain: GAGVSQSPRYKVAKRGQDVALRCDPISGHVSLFWYQQALGQGPEFLTYFQNEAQLDKSGLPSDRFFAERPEGSVSTLKIQRTQQEDSAVYLCASMGAAGEKLFFGSGTQLSVL.

The genes are TRBV2 and TRBJ2-2; D remains ambiguous. Per the germline V gene, CDR1 is SNHLY and CDR2 is FYNNEI. Trimming took 6 bases from V and 0 from J, leaving 14 bases between them. This CDR3 spans 16 amino acids. The CDR3 region has the DNA TGTGCCAGCAGGAGTGCGGCAGAGGCGAACACCGGGGAGCTGTTTTTT. It encodes CASRSAAEANTGELFF.

The rearrangement joins TRBV5-6 to TRBJ1-1, with 9 bases fitting TRBD1. The CDR3 consists of 15 residues. The V gene's germline CDR1 is SGHDT and CDR2 YYEEEE. J was trimmed by 6 bases and V by 2 bases; bases with no gene match: 8. CDR3: CASSLGQGLFSEAFF. CDR3 nucleotide sequence: TGTGCCAGCAGCTTAGGACAGGGGCTTTTCTCTGAAGCTTTCTTT.

This chain joins TRBV13 and TRBJ2-3; 9 bases are a match to TRBD2. After removal of 0 bases from V and 6 bases from J, the junction contained 1 base not matched to a gene. The CDR3 is 14 amino acids. Germline values: CDR1 PRHDT, CDR2 FYEKMQ (reference sequence). The CDR3 sequence is CASSLGRGGDTQYF. The CDR3 DNA is TGTGCCAGCAGCTTAGGGCGGGGGGGCGATACGCAGTATTTT.

The CDR3 sequence: CASSPRGGGTSYNEQFF. The CDR3 DNA follows: TGTGCCAGCAGCCCCCGTGGCGGGGGAACCTCCTACAATGAGCAGTTCTTC. V usage is TRBV7-9 and J usage is TRBJ2-1, with 7 bases identical to TRBD2. The germline gives CDR1 SEHNR, CDR2 FQNEAQ (reference sequence). CDR3 length: 17 residues. The V and J ends lost 5 bases and 0 bases, in that order; junction bases with no gene match: 10.

This clone was counted only a few times. The gene calls are TRBV5-1 and TRBJ1-2, with 12 positions matching TRBD1. This CDR3 is 15 amino acids long. Trimming at V came to 0 bases and at J to 8 bases, leaving 5 bases not matched to a gene. The germline CDR1 and CDR2 sequences are SGHRS and YFSETQ. For the CDR3, the DNA is TGCGCCAGCAGCTTGGATGGGACAGGGGGCCAAGGCTACACCTTC. This gives the protein CASSLDGTGGQGYTF.

The chain recombines TRBV27 with TRBJ1-2; possible D gene TRBD1, 5 bases. Trimming removed 2 bases at V and 4 bases at J, with 14 bases between. This CDR3 has 15 amino acids. CDR1 and CDR2 (germline): MNHEY, SMNVEV (reference sequence). This chain's CDR3 is CASSLRSDSAYGYTF. CDR3 bases: TGTGCCAGCAGTTTACGGTCAGACAGTGCCTATGGCTACACCTTC.

This chain connects TRBV7-2 to TRBJ2-1; D perhaps matches TRBD2 (6 bases). Between the trimmed V and J ends, which lost 1 base and 1 base, there was a span of 11 bases. CDR3 size: 16 residues. Germline V lookup: CDR1 SGHTA, CDR2 FQGNSA. The CDR3 DNA is TGTGCCAGCAGCTTAGTTCGGGGGTGGTCCTACAATGAGCAGTTCTTC. Translating it yields CASSLVRGWSYNEQFF.

The chain employs TRBV5-6 and TRBJ1-6; D gene unclear. CDR3 length: 15 residues. Germline V gives CDR1 SGHDT, CDR2 YYEEEE. The V end was cut by 5 bases, the J end by 2 bases, with 11 bases between. The CDR3 is CASSRRGTYNSPLHF. CDR3 DNA: TGTGCCAGCAGTCGACGAGGGACCTATAATTCACCCCTCCACTTT.

The chain combines TRBV5-4 with TRBJ2-3, with 9 positions matching TRBD2. Per germline, CDR1 SGHNT and CDR2 YYREEE (reference sequence). The CDR3 totals 15 residues. J lost 0 bases, V lost 3 bases, and 2 bases had no gene match. The CDR3 coding sequence is TGTGCCAGCAGCTCGGCGGGAGGGAGCACAGATACGCAGTATTTT. As protein: CASSSAGGSTDTQYF. The complete variable domain, with remaining parts taken from reference TRBV5-4 and TRBJ2-3, reads ETGVTQSPTHLIKTRGQQVTLRCSSQSGHNTVSWYQQALGQGPQFIFQYYREEENGRGNFPPRFSGLQFPNYSSELNVNALELDDSALYLCASSSAGGSTDTQYFGPGTRLTVL.

CDR3 coding DNA: TGCGCCAGCAGCCAAGATACGGGGGGAAACACAGATACGCAGTATTTT. Its protein is CASSQDTGGNTDTQYF. The chain uses TRBV4-3 and TRBJ2-3, with 7 bases aligning to TRBD2. CDR1 is LGHNA and CDR2 is YSLEER in the germline V gene. V gave up 0 bases and J gave up 2 bases; unmatched junction bases: 5. This CDR3 comprises 16 residues.

The chain couples TRBV9 to TRBJ2-5, with TRBD1 matching over 10 bases. This CDR3 region has 15 residues. Trimming cost V 4 bases and J 5 bases; bases outside gene matches: 8. Germline V gene data show CDR1 as SGDLS and CDR2 as YYNGEE. The CDR3: CASSYRGQGQETQYF. CDR3 DNA: TGTGCCAGCAGCTATCGGGGACAGGGGCAGGAGACCCAGTACTTC.